One and the same sample provided the 26 T cell receptor beta chains below, sequenced in a study of lymphopenia after photon versus proton radiotherapy. The data were produced by immunoSEQ multiplex PCR, yet TCRdb's version contains in-frame clones alone and is incomplete. The sample yields approximately 170,000 clones, 75% to 90% seen once. Source: peripheral blood, taken from a patient treated with photon-based radiotherapy. The source is a man over 45 with gastric cancer.

Worth noting for this clone: One end of the junction is discordant with germline, which a read error may explain. The CDR3 here is CASTPGLQNTGELFF. As DNA, the CDR3 is TGTGCCAGCACACCGGGACTACAAAACACCGGGGAGCTGTTTTTT. The V call is TRBV18, the J call TRBJ2-2; 7 bases map to TRBD2. The CDR3 is made up of 15 amino acids. Germline lookup yields CDR1 KGHSH and CDR2 LQKENI.

This chain joins TRBV6-5 and TRBJ2-2, with 7 bases identical to TRBD1. The V and J ends lost 4 bases and 5 bases, in that order; junction bases with no gene match: 4. The CDR3 totals 14 residues. Germline CDR1 is MNHEY and CDR2 is SVGAGI. The CDR3 DNA sequence: TGTGCCAGCAGTTTATCACAGGGGACCGGGGAGCTGTTTTTT. It yields the protein CASSLSQGTGELFF.

This chain links TRBV5-1 with TRBJ2-3; 7 bases align to TRBD1. The CDR3 has 14 amino acids. Unmatched junction bases numbered 8, after V lost 7 bases and J lost 3 bases. The germline CDR1 and CDR2 sequences are SGHRS and YFSETQ. The CDR3 region is CASRPGQSTDTQYF. For the CDR3, the DNA is TGCGCCAGCCGCCCGGGACAGAGTACAGATACGCAGTATTTT.

This chain links TRBV28 with TRBJ2-7; either TRBD1 or TRBD2 may supply D (5 bases each). CDR3 length: 15 residues. Trimming took off 6 bases at V and 1 base at J, with 16 bases between the two ends. CDR1 and CDR2 from the germline V gene are MDHEN and SYDVKM. CDR3 bases: TGTGCCAGCAGATACTCCGGGACGGGATCCTACGAGCAGTACTTC. Translation gives CASRYSGTGSYEQYF.

The genes are TRBV14 and TRBJ2-1, with TRBD2 identical over 7 bases. The trim removed 5 bases at V and 3 bases at J, leaving 10 bases unmatched. Germline CDR1 is SGHDN and CDR2 is FVKESK. The CDR3 has 16 residues. The CDR3 here is CASSDDRTRYYNEQFF. The CDR3 coding sequence is TGTGCCAGCAGCGATGACCGGACTAGATACTACAATGAGCAGTTCTTC. The full variable domain, rest sourced from reference TRBV14 and TRBJ2-1, is EAGVTQFPSHSVIEKGQTVTLRCDPISGHDNLYWYRRVMGKEIKFLLHFVKESKQDESGMPNNRFLAERTGGTYSTLKVQPAELEDSGVYFCASSDDRTRYYNEQFFGPGTRLTVL.

The rearrangement uses TRBV9 and TRBJ2-1; a weak D match, TRBD2 (7 bases). The V gene's germline CDR1 is SGDLS and CDR2 YYNGEE. This CDR3 is built from 14 residues. The V and J ends lost 1 base and 8 bases respectively, with 13 bases between them. The CDR3 region has the DNA TGTGCCAGCAGCGTAAAGGGGGGGCAGGATGAGCAGTTCTTC. Its protein is CASSVKGGQDEQFF.

J is TRBJ1-1 and V is TRBV25-1; weak D call: TRBD1 (6 bases). The V and J ends lost 4 bases and 2 bases respectively, with 11 bases between them. Germline CDR1 MGHDK, CDR2 SYGVNS. The CDR3 runs 14 residues. The CDR3 bases are TGTGCCAGCAGTGCCGACAGGCATAACACTGAAGCTTTCTTT. It is translated as CASSADRHNTEAFF.

V and J are TRBV30 and TRBJ1-4; TRBD1 agrees at 7 bases. Trimming took 2 bases from V and 7 from J; bases not matched to a gene: 7. Germline loops: CDR1 GTSNPN, CDR2 SVGIG (reference sequence). The CDR3 length is 14 residues. In nucleotides, the CDR3 is TGTGCCTGGAGTCCCCGGGACAGCCGTGAAAAACTGTTTTTT. It translates to CAWSPRDSREKLFF. Supplemented by reference TRBV30 and TRBJ1-4, the full variable domain reads SQTIHQWPATLVQPVGSPLSLECTVEGTSNPNLYWYRQAAGRGLQLLFYSVGIGQISSEVPQNLSASRPQDRQFILSSKKLLLSDSGFYLCAWSPRDSREKLFFGSGTQLSVL.

This clone was counted only a few times. The gene calls are TRBV30 and TRBJ2-1, with D unresolved. The CDR3 consists of 16 residues. The V gene lost 4 bases and the J gene lost 0 bases, with 16 bases spanning the gap. CDR1 and CDR2 from the germline V gene are GTSNPN and SVGIG (reference sequence). The CDR3 loop reads CAWIPTQRASYNEQFF. Written as DNA, the CDR3 is TGTGCCTGGATACCAACCCAACGGGCCTCCTACAATGAGCAGTTCTTC.

This chain joins TRBV4-2 and TRBJ2-2; TRBD2 aligns across 11 bases. The CDR3 covers 16 residues. Trimming cost V 2 bases and J 4 bases; bases outside gene matches: 3. In germline, CDR1 is LGHNA, CDR2 YNFKEQ. In DNA form, the CDR3 reads TGTGCCAGCAGCCAATTACTAGCGGGAGTCACCGGGGAGCTGTTTTTT. Translated, it gives CASSQLLAGVTGELFF.

The chain links TRBV30 to TRBJ2-7; D gene uncertain. Trimming cost V 5 bases and J 5 bases, with 16 bases left between them. CDR1 and CDR2 (germline): GTSNPN, SVGIG (reference sequence). CDR3 length equals 13 residues. CDR3 in DNA: TGTGCCTGGGATAGTTCCTCAGGCCACGAGCAGTACTTC. It codes for CAWDSSSGHEQYF.

The chain links TRBV5-1 to TRBJ2-7, with D perhaps matching TRBD2 (6 bases). This CDR3 region has 13 residues. Germline CDR1 and CDR2: SGHRS and YFSETQ. V lost 3 bases and J 3 bases, leaving 10 bases between the germline ends. The CDR3, as DNA: TGCGCCAGCAGCTCCCCCGGGGGCTACGAGCAGTACTTC. This translates into CASSSPGGYEQYF.

V gene TRBV18 combines with J gene TRBJ2-5; D is unclear. With 3 bases removed from V and 5 bases from J, the gap between germline ends came to 13 bases. The CDR3 covers 14 residues. The germline CDR1 and CDR2 sequences are KGHSH and LQKENI. DNA for the CDR3: TGTGCCAGCTCACCCCTGGATAGGTCGGAGACCCAGTACTTC. Its protein is CASSPLDRSETQYF.

V is TRBV2 and J is TRBJ1-1, with 9 bases that match TRBD1. V gave up 5 bases and J gave up 6 bases; unmatched junction bases: 10. Germline loops: CDR1 SNHLY, CDR2 FYNNEI. CDR3 size: 15 residues. The CDR3 sequence: CASSFLGQGQAEAFF. In DNA form, the CDR3 reads TGTGCCAGCAGTTTCCTAGGACAGGGGCAGGCTGAAGCTTTCTTT.

The V call is TRBV6-5, the J call TRBJ1-2; 7 positions agree with TRBD1. CDR1 is MNHEY, CDR2 SVGAGI, per germline. The CDR3 extends over 14 amino acids. The ends lost 6 bases at V and 2 bases at J; junction bases unmatched: 6. The CDR3, as DNA: TGTGCCAGCAGCCGAAGACAGGGAAACTATGGCTACACCTTC. The encoded protein is CASSRRQGNYGYTF.

This CDR3 reads CASSLDGPNYNEQFF. CDR3 nucleotides: TGCGCCAGCAGCTTGGACGGACCGAACTACAATGAGCAGTTCTTC. The chain couples TRBV5-1 to TRBJ2-1, with D unresolved. This CDR3 region has 15 residues. Germline loops: CDR1 SGHRS, CDR2 YFSETQ. Between the trimmed V and J ends, which lost 0 bases and 3 bases, there was a span of 10 bases.

The CDR3 protein is CASSETSGSYEQYF. DNA of the CDR3: TGTGCCAGCAGCGAGACTAGCGGGAGTTACGAGCAGTACTTC. The gene calls are TRBV6-5 and TRBJ2-7; 12 positions match TRBD2. Trimming cost V 6 bases and J 4 bases; bases outside gene matches: 4. Germline lookup yields CDR1 MNHEY and CDR2 SVGAGI. The CDR3 runs 14 residues.

The chain combines TRBV29-1 with TRBJ2-1; D unresolved. Germline CDR1 is SQVTM and CDR2 is ANQGSEA. The CDR3 covers 16 residues. V was cut by 2 bases and J by 2 bases, with 16 bases left in between. The CDR3 loop reads CSVEPRGMKTYNEQFF. The CDR3 DNA is TGCAGCGTTGAACCTAGAGGTATGAAGACCTACAATGAGCAGTTCTTC.

The chain joins TRBV4-2 to TRBJ2-1, with 14 bases that match TRBD2. Germline trimming cut 4 bases from V and 7 bases from J; bases unmatched to any gene: 6. The CDR3 sequence is 16 residues long. In germline, CDR1 is LGHNA, CDR2 YNFKEQ. The CDR3 sequence: CASSPPGLAGENEQFF. In nucleotides, the CDR3 is TGTGCCAGCAGCCCGCCGGGACTAGCGGGAGAGAATGAGCAGTTCTTC.

This clone has a single count. The J gene is TRBJ2-7, the V gene TRBV18; D gene uncertain. Germline CDR1 is KGHSH and CDR2 is LQKENI. Trimming took off 2 bases at V and 2 bases at J, with 7 bases between the two ends. This CDR3 is 13 amino acids long. CDR3 residues: CASSPSQPYEQYF. The CDR3 DNA reads TGTGCCAGCTCACCAAGTCAGCCCTACGAGCAGTACTTC.

The chain recombines TRBV7-9 with TRBJ2-3, with TRBD2 matching 8 bases. From germline, CDR1 is SEHNR and CDR2 FQNEAQ (reference sequence). CDR3 size: 16 residues. With V trimmed by 0 bases and J by 3 bases, 5 bases remained unmatched. The CDR3 DNA is TGTGCCAGCAGCTTAGCGCGGGGCGGGAGGACAGATACGCAGTATTTT. Its protein is CASSLARGGRTDTQYF.

The rearrangement uses TRBV4-2 and TRBJ2-2; TRBD2 agrees at 8 bases. CDR3 length: 16 residues. The germline V gene has CDR1 LGHNA and CDR2 YNFKEQ. After removal of 1 base from V and 2 bases from J, the junction contained 3 bases not matched to a gene. The CDR3 here is CASSQVAGRNTGELFF. CDR3 bases: TGTGCCAGCAGCCAAGTAGCGGGGCGAAACACCGGGGAGCTGTTTTTT.

The rearrangement links TRBV19 to TRBJ2-2, with 10 bases aligning to TRBD2. Germline V gene data show CDR1 as LNHDA and CDR2 as SQIVND (reference sequence). The V segment lost 10 bases and the J segment 4 bases; nucleotides outside the gene matches: 9. CDR3 length: 15 amino acids. The CDR3 here is CATASGRGGTGELFF. The DNA of the CDR3 is TGTGCCACCGCTAGCGGGAGAGGAGGCACCGGGGAGCTGTTTTTT.

V gene TRBV7-3 combines with J gene TRBJ2-3; the D is unclear. The CDR3 extends over 17 amino acids. From germline, CDR1 is SGHTA and CDR2 FQGTGA. V gave up 0 bases and J gave up 0 bases, with 13 bases separating them. The DNA of the CDR3 is TGTGCCAGCAGCTTAACAGAAGCCATAACTAGCACAGATACGCAGTATTTT. Translated: CASSLTEAITSTDTQYF.

The chain uses TRBV4-1 and TRBJ2-5, with D uncertain. Trimming removed 1 base at V and 1 base at J, with 19 bases between. Germline V lookup: CDR1 MGHRA, CDR2 YSYEKL. The CDR3 totals 18 residues. The CDR3, as DNA: TGCGCCAGCAGCCAAGGGGTTGTATGGGGAAGAAGCCAAGAGACCCAGTACTTC. This translates into CASSQGVVWGRSQETQYF.

V gene TRBV6-1 combines with J gene TRBJ1-2; 8 bases are a match to TRBD1. V lost 2 bases, J lost 5 bases, and 4 bases stayed unmatched. Germline V gives CDR1 MNHNS, CDR2 SASEGT. This CDR3 has 14 residues. CDR3 in amino acids: CASSEYGTGYGYTF. The CDR3, as DNA: TGTGCCAGCAGTGAATATGGGACAGGTTATGGCTACACCTTC.